The 8 T cell receptor beta chains reported below all come from one sample, sequenced in a study of persistence of HIV-infected CD4 T cells. The stimulus was an HIV-1 Gag 15-mer peptide pool, 1 ug/peptide/mL. CD4+ T cells upregulating both CD40 ligand and CD69 were sorted as responding cells. The immunoSEQ assay was version 4, run in survey mode. TCRdb's table, derived via immunoSEQ multiplex PCR, lists solely in-frame clones and lacks some. The top ten hold 1.5% to 2% of the sample, which has over 15,000 clones, roughly 60% seen once. Their target antigens are unknown. The source was CD4+ T cells sorted from PBMCs after approximately 19-hour stimulation, collected from a patient who received antiretroviral therapy. The receptors stem from an adult woman with HIV who was CMV-seropositive.

The rearrangement uses TRBV5-4 and TRBJ2-2, with a weak D call TRBD2 (6 bases). The V and J ends lost 5 bases and 3 bases respectively, with 14 bases between them. Germline assignment: CDR1 SGHNT and CDR2 YYREEE (reference sequence). CDR3 length equals 15 residues. CDR3: CASRVGGAHTGELFF. The CDR3 nucleotides read TGTGCCAGCAGGGTTGGAGGGGCACACACCGGGGAGCTGTTTTTT.

The V and J genes are TRBV6-5 and TRBJ1-5; 8 positions agree with TRBD1. V shed 6 bases, J shed 5 bases, and the junction held 9 bases outside the gene matches. Germline V lookup: CDR1 MNHEY, CDR2 SVGAGI. The CDR3 spans 15 residues. DNA for the CDR3: TGTGCCAGCAGCTGGACAGGGTCTGTAGATCAGCCCCAGCATTTT. Its translation: CASSWTGSVDQPQHF.

This clone was counted only a few times. The chain links TRBV20-1 to TRBJ1-1; D not resolved. The germline V gene has CDR1 DFQATT and CDR2 SNEGSKA (reference sequence). V lost 5 bases and J lost 5, with 9 bases in between. The CDR3 length is 11 residues. The CDR3 DNA reads TGCAGTGCTTTCCTCCATACTGAAGCTTTCTTT. Translating it yields CSAFLHTEAFF.

The V gene is TRBV12-3 or TRBV12-4, the J gene TRBJ1-1, with D hard to call. The CDR3 loop spans 13 amino acids. Trimming took off 5 bases at V and 0 bases at J, with 7 bases between the two ends. The CDR3 nucleotides are TGTGCCAGCAGTGTTGGAATGAACACTGAAGCTTTCTTT. Amino acids: CASSVGMNTEAFF.

The CDR3 bases are TGTGCCAGCAGTTACGGAGTTACCGGAAACACCATATATTTT. This translates into CASSYGVTGNTIYF. This chain uses TRBV6-5 with TRBJ1-3; D is ambiguous. CDR1 MNHEY and CDR2 SVGAGI come from the germline V gene. Trimming took off 2 bases at V and 4 bases at J, with 9 bases between the two ends. The CDR3 totals 14 residues.

This clone has just one count. The chain recombines TRBV24-1 with TRBJ2-5; 7 bases align to TRBD2. In germline, CDR1 is KGHDR, CDR2 SFDVKD. The CDR3 runs 15 residues. V shed 3 bases, J shed 4 bases, and the junction held 7 bases outside the gene matches. This chain's CDR3 is CATSDHGPGGETQYF. The CDR3 coding sequence is TGTGCCACCAGTGATCACGGACCGGGGGGAGAGACCCAGTACTTC.

This chain uses TRBV6-5 with TRBJ2-3, with TRBD2 as a possible D gene (7 bases). Trimming left V 3 bases short and J 4 bases short, with 14 bases between. The germline CDR1 and CDR2 sequences are MNHEY and SVGAGI. The CDR3 is 15 residues long. The CDR3: CASSYEGGPADTQYF. The CDR3 DNA reads as TGTGCCAGCAGTTATGAGGGGGGGCCGGCAGATACGCAGTATTTT.

V and J are TRBV27 and TRBJ2-6; D is possibly TRBD1 or TRBD2 (6 bases each). The CDR3 covers 19 residues. V was cut by 0 bases and J by 0 bases, with 15 bases left in between. Germline CDR1 and CDR2: MNHEY and SMNVEV (reference sequence). CDR3: CASSLSPGARSSGANVLTF. The CDR3 DNA follows: TGTGCCAGCAGTTTATCCCCGGGGGCTCGATCCTCTGGGGCCAACGTCCTGACTTTC.